The present TCR beta chain was sequenced within a study of blood T cell repertoires in COVID-19. Trimming pared 4 bases from V and 13 bases from J, leaving 15 bases between. Germline V gene sequence: CDR1 KGHDR, CDR2 SFDVKD. This CDR3 has 13 amino acids. Original analysis: Reference gene primer amplification yielded estimated nucleated cell counts. Method: immunoSEQ multiplex PCR; TCRdb's copy keeps in-frame clones and lacks some. The DNA gave D and trimming, while V, J and clone size come from that table. The table has around 270,000 clones, about nine tenths seen once. Sequencing was performed on peripheral blood. This TCR was sampled from a man in his sixties who had recovered from COVID-19. The V gene is TRBV24-1, the J gene TRBJ2-2, with D possibly TRBD2 on 6 matching bases. For the CDR3, the DNA is TGTGCCACCAGTGACCCGGGACTTCCAGTGCTGTTTTTT. It translates to CATSDPGLPVLFF.